This T cell receptor (beta chain) comes out of a study of T cell repertoires in cytomegalovirus infection. As for the study in general: CMV epitopes that were recently identified and HLA-C-restricted were used alongside well-studied HLA-B-restricted ones.

Notes on the study in general: Ex vivo, HLA-C-restricted CMV-specific TCR beta clonotypes prevailed over the rest of the response.

The V end was cut by 6 bases, the J end by 2 bases, with 12 bases between. This CDR3 contains 14 residues. Germline V gene sequence: CDR1 SGHVS, CDR2 FQNEAQ. MiXCR, run by TCRdb on the reads, gives a single entry per CDR3 protein. The sample consists of tens of thousands of distinct CDR3 sequences, more than 25% of them appearing once. Comment on this clonotype: Its antigen is as yet unknown.

This TCR came from a human donor in good health (CMV status not recorded). Some clones in this sample may be carry-over from other donors' samples. The rearrangement uses TRBV7-8 and TRBJ2-3; D possibly corresponds to TRBD1 (6 bases). This sample comprised CD8+ T cells from cultured PBMCs, obtained from culture after CMV antigen stimulation. DNA for the CDR3: TGTGCCAGCAGTTCCCCAGGGGACACAGATACGCAGTATTTT. Its protein product is CASSSPGDTDTQYF.